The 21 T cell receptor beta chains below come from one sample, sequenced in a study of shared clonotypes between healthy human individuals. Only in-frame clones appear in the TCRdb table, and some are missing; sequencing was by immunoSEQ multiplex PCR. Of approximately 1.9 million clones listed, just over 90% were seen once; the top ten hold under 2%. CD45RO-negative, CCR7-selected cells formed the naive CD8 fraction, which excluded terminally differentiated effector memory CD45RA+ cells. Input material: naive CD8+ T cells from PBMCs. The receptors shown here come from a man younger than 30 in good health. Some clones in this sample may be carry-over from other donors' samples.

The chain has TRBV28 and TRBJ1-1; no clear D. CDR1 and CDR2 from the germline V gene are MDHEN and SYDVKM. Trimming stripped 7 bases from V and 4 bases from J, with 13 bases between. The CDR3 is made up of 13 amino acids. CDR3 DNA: TGTGCCAGCACCCTACTGGTTGGCACTGAAGCTTTCTTT. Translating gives CASTLLVGTEAFF.

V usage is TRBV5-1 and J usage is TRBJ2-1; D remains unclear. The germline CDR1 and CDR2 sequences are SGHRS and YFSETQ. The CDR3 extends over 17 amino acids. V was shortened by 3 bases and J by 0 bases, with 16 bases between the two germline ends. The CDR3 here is CASSSRPLRTSYNEQFF. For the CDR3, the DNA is TGCGCCAGCAGCTCCCGACCTTTGCGTACCTCCTACAATGAGCAGTTCTTC.

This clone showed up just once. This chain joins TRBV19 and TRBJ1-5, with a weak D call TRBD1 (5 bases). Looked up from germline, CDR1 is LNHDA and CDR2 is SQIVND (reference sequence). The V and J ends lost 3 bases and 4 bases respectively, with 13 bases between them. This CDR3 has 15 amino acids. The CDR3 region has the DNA TGTGCCAGTAGTATTATAGGGACCGTAAATCAGCCCCAGCATTTT. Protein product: CASSIIGTVNQPQHF.

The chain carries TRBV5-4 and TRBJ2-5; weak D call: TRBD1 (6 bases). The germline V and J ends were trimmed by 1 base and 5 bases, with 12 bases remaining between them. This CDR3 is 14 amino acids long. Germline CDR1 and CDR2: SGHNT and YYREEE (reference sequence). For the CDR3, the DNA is TGTGCCAGCAGCTTGTGGGACACTGGGGAGACCCAGTACTTC. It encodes CASSLWDTGETQYF.

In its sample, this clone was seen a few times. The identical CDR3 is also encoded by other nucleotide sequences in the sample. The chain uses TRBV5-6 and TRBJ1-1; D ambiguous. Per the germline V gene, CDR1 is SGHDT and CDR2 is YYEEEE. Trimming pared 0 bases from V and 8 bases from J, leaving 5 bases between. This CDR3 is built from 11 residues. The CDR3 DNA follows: TGTGCCAGCAGCTTGGGACGAGAAGCTTTCTTT. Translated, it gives CASSLGREAFF.

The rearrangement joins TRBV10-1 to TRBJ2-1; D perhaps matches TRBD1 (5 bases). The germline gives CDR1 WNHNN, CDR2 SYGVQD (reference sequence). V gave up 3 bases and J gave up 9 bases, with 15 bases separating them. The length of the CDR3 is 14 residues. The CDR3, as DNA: TGCGCCAGCAGTGACCCACTAACAGGAGCTGAGCAGTTCTTC. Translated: CASSDPLTGAEQFF.

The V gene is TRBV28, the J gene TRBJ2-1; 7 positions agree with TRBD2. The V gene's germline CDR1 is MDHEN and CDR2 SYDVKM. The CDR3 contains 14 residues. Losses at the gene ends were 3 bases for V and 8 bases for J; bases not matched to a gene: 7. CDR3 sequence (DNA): TGTGCCAGCAGTTTGGGGCGGGAGAGGGATGAGCAGTTCTTC. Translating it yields CASSLGRERDEQFF. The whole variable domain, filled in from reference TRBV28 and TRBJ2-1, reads DVKVTQSSRYLVKRTGEKVFLECVQDMDHENMFWYRQDPGLGLRLIYFSYDVKMKEKGDIPEGYSVSREKKERFSLILESASTNQTSMYLCASSLGRERDEQFFGPGTRLTVL.

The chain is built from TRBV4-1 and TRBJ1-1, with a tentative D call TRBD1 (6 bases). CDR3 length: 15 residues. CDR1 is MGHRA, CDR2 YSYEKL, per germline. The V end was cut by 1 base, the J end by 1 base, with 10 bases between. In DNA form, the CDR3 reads TGCGCCAGCAGCCAAGTCGGCAGGGGGAACACTGAAGCTTTCTTT. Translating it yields CASSQVGRGNTEAFF.

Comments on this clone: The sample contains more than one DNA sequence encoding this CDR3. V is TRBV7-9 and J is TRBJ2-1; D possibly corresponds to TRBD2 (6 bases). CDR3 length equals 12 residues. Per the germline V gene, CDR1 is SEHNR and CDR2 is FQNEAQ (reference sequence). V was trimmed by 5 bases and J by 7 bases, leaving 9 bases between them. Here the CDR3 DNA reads TGTGCCAGCAGCATTGGGGGGAATGAGCAGTTCTTC. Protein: CASSIGGNEQFF. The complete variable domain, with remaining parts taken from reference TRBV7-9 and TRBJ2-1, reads DTGVSQNPRHKITKRGQNVTFRCDPISEHNRLYWYRQTLGQGPEFLTYFQNEAQLEKSRLLSDRFSAERPKGSFSTLEIQRTEQGDSAMYLCASSIGGNEQFFGPGTRLTVL.

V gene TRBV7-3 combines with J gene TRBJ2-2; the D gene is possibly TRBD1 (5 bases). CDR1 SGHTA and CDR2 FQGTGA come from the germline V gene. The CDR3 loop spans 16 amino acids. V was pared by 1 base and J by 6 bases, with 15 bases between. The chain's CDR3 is CASSLSPGWGAGELFF. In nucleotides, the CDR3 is TGTGCCAGCAGCTTAAGTCCAGGGTGGGGCGCCGGGGAGCTGTTTTTT.

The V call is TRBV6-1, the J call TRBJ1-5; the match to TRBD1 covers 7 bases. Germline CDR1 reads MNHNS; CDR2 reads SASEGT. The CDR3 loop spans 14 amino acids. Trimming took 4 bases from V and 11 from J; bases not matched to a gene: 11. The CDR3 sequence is CASSAGTASISQHF. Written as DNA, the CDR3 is TGTGCCAGCAGTGCTGGGACAGCCTCCATTTCCCAGCATTTT.

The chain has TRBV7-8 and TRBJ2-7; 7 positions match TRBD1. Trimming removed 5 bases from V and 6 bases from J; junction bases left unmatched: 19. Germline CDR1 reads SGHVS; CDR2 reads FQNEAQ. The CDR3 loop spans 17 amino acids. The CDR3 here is CASSQHQGDTKASEQYF. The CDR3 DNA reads TGTGCCAGCAGCCAACATCAGGGGGACACCAAGGCCAGCGAGCAGTACTTC.

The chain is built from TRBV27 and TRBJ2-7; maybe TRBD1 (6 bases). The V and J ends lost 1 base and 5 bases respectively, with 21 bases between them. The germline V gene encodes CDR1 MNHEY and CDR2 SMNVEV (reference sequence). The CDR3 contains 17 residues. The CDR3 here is CASSLYTPRGQVDEQYF. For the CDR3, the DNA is TGTGCCAGCAGTTTATATACCCCCAGGGGCCAGGTGGACGAGCAGTACTTC.

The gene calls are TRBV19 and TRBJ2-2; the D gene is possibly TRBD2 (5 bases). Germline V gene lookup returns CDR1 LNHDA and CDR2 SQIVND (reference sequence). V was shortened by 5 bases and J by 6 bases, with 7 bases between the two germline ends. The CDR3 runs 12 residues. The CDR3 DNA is TGTGCCAGTAGTCGGACTTCCGGGGAGCTGTTTTTT. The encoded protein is CASSRTSGELFF.

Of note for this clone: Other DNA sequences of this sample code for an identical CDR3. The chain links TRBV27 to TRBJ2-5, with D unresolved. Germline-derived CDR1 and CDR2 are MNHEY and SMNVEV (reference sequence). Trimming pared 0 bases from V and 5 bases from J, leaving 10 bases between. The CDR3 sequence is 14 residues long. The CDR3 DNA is TGTGCCAGCAGTTTATCGTGGGGTGGTGAGACCCAGTACTTC. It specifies CASSLSWGGETQYF.

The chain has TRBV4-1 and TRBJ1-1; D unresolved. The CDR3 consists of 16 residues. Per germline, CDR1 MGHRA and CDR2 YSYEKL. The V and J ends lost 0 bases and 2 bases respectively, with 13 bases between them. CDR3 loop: CASSQDRAVQNTEAFF. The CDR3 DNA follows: TGCGCCAGCAGCCAAGATCGGGCAGTCCAAAACACTGAAGCTTTCTTT.

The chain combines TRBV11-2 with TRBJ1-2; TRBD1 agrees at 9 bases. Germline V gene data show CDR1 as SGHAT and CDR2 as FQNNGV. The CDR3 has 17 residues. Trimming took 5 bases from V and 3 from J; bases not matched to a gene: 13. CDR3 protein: CASSLVPQGAFDYGYTF. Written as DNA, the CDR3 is TGTGCCAGCAGCCTCGTGCCACAGGGGGCGTTTGACTATGGCTACACCTTC. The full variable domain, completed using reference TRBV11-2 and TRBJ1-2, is EAGVAQSPRYKIIEKRQSVAFWCNPISGHATLYWYQQILGQGPKLLIQFQNNGVVDDSQLPKDRFSAERLKGVDSTLKIQPAKLEDSAVYLCASSLVPQGAFDYGYTFGSGTRLTVV.

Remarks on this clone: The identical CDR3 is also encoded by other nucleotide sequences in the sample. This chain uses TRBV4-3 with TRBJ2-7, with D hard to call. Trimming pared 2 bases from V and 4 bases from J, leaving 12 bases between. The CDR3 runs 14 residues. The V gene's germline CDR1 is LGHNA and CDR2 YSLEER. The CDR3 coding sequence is TGCGCCAGCAGCCAATCTCTAGTATCTTACGAGCAGTACTTC. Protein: CASSQSLVSYEQYF.

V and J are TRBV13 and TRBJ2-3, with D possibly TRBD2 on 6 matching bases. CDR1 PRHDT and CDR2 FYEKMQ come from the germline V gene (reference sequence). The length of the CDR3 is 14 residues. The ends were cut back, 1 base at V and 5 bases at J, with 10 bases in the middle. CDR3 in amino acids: CASSLAGSRDTQYF. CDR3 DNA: TGTGCCAGCAGCTTAGCCGGGAGTAGAGATACGCAGTATTTT.

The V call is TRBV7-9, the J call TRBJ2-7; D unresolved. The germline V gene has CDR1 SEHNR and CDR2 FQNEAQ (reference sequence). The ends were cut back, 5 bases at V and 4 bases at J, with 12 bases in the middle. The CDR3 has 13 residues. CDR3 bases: TGTGCCAGCAGCCAACACCAATTATACGAGCAGTACTTC. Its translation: CASSQHQLYEQYF. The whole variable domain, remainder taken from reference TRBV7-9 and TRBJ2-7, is DTGVSQNPRHKITKRGQNVTFRCDPISEHNRLYWYRQTLGQGPEFLTYFQNEAQLEKSRLLSDRFSAERPKGSFSTLEIQRTEQGDSAMYLCASSQHQLYEQYFGPGTRLTVT.

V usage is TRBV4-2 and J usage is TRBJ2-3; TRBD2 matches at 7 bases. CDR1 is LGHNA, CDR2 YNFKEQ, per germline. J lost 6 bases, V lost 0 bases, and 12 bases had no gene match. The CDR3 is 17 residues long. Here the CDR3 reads CASSQEGGTGREDTQYF. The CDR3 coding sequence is TGTGCCAGCAGCCAAGAGGGGGGGACTGGGAGGGAGGATACGCAGTATTTT.